The present TCR beta chain was sequenced within a study of shared clonotypes between healthy human individuals. Only in-frame clones appear in the TCRdb table, and some are missing; sequencing was by immunoSEQ multiplex PCR. The sample gives about 2,100,000 clones, more than 85% of which show up once; around 1.7% is in the top ten. With V trimmed by 4 bases and J by 0 bases, 7 bases remained unmatched. The CDR3 sequence is 18 residues long. Per the germline V gene, CDR1 is SEHNR and CDR2 is FQNEAQ (reference sequence). Naive CD8 cells lacked CD45RO and underwent positive selection for CCR7, leaving out terminally differentiated effector memory CD45RA+ cells.

The sequence came from a young man in good health. Some clones in this sample may be carry-over from other donors' samples. The chain employs TRBV7-9 and TRBJ1-4; 11 bases line up with TRBD1. Sequences were obtained from naive CD8+ T cells from PBMCs. This chain's CDR3 is CASSWTGQGVATNEKLFF. CDR3 in DNA: TGTGCCAGCAGCTGGACGGGACAGGGGGTAGCAACTAATGAAAAACTGTTTTTT.